The T cell receptor beta chain described here comes from a study of blood T cell repertoires in COVID-19. The germline V gene encodes CDR1 SGHRS and CDR2 YFSETQ. V shed 0 bases and J shed 2 bases, with 11 bases lying between them. The CDR3 covers 15 residues. In the original workflow: Researchers report that nucleated cell counts were estimated from reference gene primer amplification. Sequencing was performed with immunoSEQ multiplex PCR; in TCRdb, only in-frame clones are kept and a portion is missing. V and J calls and clone size are those listed in that table; D and trimming were worked out from the DNA. The sample has roughly 360,000 clones, over 80% seen once. Each recovered donor of Cohort 3 presented with two negative PCRs, clearance, or symptom resolution.

The chain has TRBV5-1 and TRBJ1-1; D remains ambiguous. The sequence came from a woman in her forties or fifties who had recovered from COVID-19. The sample taken for sequencing was PBMCs or T cells enriched from blood (not recorded which). CDR3 in DNA: TGCGCCAGCAGCTTGGAATCCCAGGTTAACACTGAAGCTTTCTTT. It codes for CASSLESQVNTEAFF.